This is a list of T cell receptor beta chains from one sample in a study of naive and memory T cell subsets. In TCRdb, the 5' RACE reads were re-called with MiXCR into one record per CDR3 protein. The sample has tens of thousands of distinct CDR3 sequences; about 4.8% are singletons. The receptors originated from a female donor in good health. Each CDR3 is given with its conserved first and last residue. The D gene is left open where the match is weak. Each size is once, few, many or a size class.

.	TRBV7-2	TRBJ2-3	many	CASSLSPLDGDTQYF	TGTGCCAGCAGCTTATCCCCTTTGGACGGAGATACGCAGTATTTT
.	TRBV29-1	TRBJ1-2	many	CSVGLQGFHGYTF	TGCAGCGTTGGGCTGCAGGGGTTCCATGGCTACACCTTC
.	TRBV7-8	TRBJ2-1	many	CASSWRGGFYNEQFF	TGTGCCAGCAGCTGGCGAGGGGGTTTTTACAATGAGCAGTTCTTC
.	TRBV6-1	TRBJ2-6	few	CASSVLFSGANVLTF	TGTGCCAGCAGTGTTCTATTCTCTGGGGCCAACGTCCTGACTTTC
TRBD1	TRBV19	TRBJ1-5	many	CASSHRGQPQHF	TGTGCCAGTAGCCACAGGGGTCAGCCCCAGCATTTT
TRBD1	TRBV19	TRBJ1-5	many	CASSTGQGGNQPQHF	TGTGCCAGTAGCACGGGACAGGGAGGAAATCAGCCCCAGCATTTT
TRBD2	TRBV4-1	TRBJ2-5	many	CASSQDGVAGAETQYF	TGCGCCAGCAGCCAAGATGGGGTAGCGGGAGCAGAGACCCAGTACTTC
TRBD1	TRBV10-3	TRBJ1-2	many	CAIPISGDRGYTF	TGTGCCATCCCAATCTCGGGGGACAGGGGCTACACCTTC
.	TRBV7-7	TRBJ1-1	many	CASSLQWNTEAFF	TGTGCCAGCAGCTTACAGTGGAACACTGAAGCTTTCTTT
.	TRBV12-3/TRBV12-4	TRBJ2-1	many	CASSLGPRPDEQFF	TGTGCCAGCAGTTTAGGGCCACGGCCTGATGAGCAGTTCTTC
.	TRBV7-9	TRBJ2-1	many	CASSLGAEQFF	TGTGCCAGCAGCTTAGGGGCTGAGCAGTTCTTC
.	TRBV5-4	TRBJ2-3	few	CASSPSSTDTQYF	TGTGCCAGCAGCCCCTCTAGCACAGATACGCAGTATTTT
.	TRBV7-9	TRBJ2-1	many	CASSRPLLQGTDEQFF	TGTGCCAGCAGCCGGCCCCTCTTACAGGGTACGGATGAGCAGTTCTTC